This TCR beta chain was captured in a study of blood T cell repertoires in COVID-19. Study context: Samples of COVID-19 (acute and convalescent) were obtained from the United States, Italy and Spain. Nucleic acid was either cDNA or gDNA, and it came from T cells, B-cell-depleted T cells, or PBMCs.

In the source study's methods: Amplification from reference gene primers served as the basis for estimated nucleated cell counts. The table came from immunoSEQ multiplex PCR; TCRdb's copy has only in-frame clones and leaves some out. That table gives V, J and clone size, and the DNA gave D and trimming. The sample holds fewer than 250,000 clones, roughly nine tenths seen once. The CDR3 has 11 amino acids. Germline CDR1 LNHDA, CDR2 SQIVND (reference sequence). The source material was peripheral blood. The rearrangement links TRBV19 to TRBJ1-2; tentatively, D is TRBD1 (6 bases). This TCR was recovered from a man aged 60 to 69 who had recovered from COVID-19. This chain's CDR3 is CASDSSYGYTF. CDR3 DNA sequence: TGTGCGTCGGACAGTTCGTATGGCTACACCTTC.